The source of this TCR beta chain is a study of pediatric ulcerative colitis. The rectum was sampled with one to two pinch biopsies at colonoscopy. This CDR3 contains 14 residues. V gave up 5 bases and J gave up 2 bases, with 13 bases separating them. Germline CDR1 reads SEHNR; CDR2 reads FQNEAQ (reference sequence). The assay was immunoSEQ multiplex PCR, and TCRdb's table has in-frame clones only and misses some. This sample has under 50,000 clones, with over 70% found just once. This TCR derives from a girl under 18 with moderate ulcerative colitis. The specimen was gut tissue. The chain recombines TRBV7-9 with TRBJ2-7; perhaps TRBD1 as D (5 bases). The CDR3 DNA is TGTGCCAGCAGCACACTTGACAGACCCTACGAGCAGTACTTC. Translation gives CASSTLDRPYEQYF.